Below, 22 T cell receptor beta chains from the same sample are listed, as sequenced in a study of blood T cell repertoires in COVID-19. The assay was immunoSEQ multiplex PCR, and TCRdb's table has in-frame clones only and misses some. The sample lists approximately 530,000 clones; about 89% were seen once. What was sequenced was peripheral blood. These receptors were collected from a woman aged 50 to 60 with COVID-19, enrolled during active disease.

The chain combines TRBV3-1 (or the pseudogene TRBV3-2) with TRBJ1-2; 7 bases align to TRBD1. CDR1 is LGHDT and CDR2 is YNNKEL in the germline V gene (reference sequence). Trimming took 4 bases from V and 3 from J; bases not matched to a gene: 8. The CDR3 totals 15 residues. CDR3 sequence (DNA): TGTGCCAGCAGCCCACGGGACAGAACCTACTATGGCTACACCTTC. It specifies CASSPRDRTYYGYTF.

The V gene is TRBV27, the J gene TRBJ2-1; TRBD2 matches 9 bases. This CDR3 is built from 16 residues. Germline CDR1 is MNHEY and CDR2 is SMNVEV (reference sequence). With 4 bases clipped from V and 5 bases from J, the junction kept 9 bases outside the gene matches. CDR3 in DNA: TGTGCCAGCAGTTCCCCAGGGCTAGCGGGGCACAATGAGCAGTTCTTC. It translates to CASSSPGLAGHNEQFF.

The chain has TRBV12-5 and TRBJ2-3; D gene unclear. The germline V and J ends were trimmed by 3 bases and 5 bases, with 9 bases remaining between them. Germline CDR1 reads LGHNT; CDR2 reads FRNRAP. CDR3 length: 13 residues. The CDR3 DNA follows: TGTGCTAGTGGTTTCGGGTTGGGAGATACGCAGTATTTT. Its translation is CASGFGLGDTQYF.

CDR3 nucleotide sequence: TGTGCCACCAGTGACTCGGGAGTGGGAAACACCATATATTTT. Protein sequence: CATSDSGVGNTIYF. The J gene is TRBJ1-3, the V gene TRBV24-1; D gene uncertain. CDR3 length: 14 residues. The germline V gene encodes CDR1 KGHDR and CDR2 SFDVKD. Trimming pared 4 bases from V and 4 bases from J, leaving 10 bases between.

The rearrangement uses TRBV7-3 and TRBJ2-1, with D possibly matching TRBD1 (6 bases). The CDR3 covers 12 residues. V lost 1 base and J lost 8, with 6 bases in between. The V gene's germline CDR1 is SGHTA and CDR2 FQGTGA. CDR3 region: CASSLNRDEQFF. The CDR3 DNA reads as TGTGCCAGCAGCTTAAACAGGGATGAGCAGTTCTTC.

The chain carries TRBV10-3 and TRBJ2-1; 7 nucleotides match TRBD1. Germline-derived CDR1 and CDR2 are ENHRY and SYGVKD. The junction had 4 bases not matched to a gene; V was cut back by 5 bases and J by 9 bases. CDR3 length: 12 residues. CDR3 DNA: TGTGCCATCAGTCGACAGGGAACTGAGCAGTTCTTC. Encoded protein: CAISRQGTEQFF.

CDR3 loop: CASSLDRGYEQYF. The CDR3 region has the DNA TGTGCCAGTAGTCTCGACAGGGGCTACGAGCAGTACTTC. This chain joins TRBV19 and TRBJ2-7; the match to TRBD1 covers 8 bases. The CDR3 consists of 13 residues. Trimming removed 5 bases from V and 3 bases from J; junction bases left unmatched: 3. CDR1 LNHDA and CDR2 SQIVND come from the germline V gene (reference sequence).

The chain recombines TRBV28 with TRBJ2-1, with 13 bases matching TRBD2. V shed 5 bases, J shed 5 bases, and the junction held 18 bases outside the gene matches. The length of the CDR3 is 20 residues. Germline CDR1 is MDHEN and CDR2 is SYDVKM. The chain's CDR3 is CASSPSLGTSGTRANNEQFF. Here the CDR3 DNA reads TGTGCCAGCAGTCCTTCCCTCGGGACTAGCGGGACCCGAGCTAACAATGAGCAGTTCTTC.

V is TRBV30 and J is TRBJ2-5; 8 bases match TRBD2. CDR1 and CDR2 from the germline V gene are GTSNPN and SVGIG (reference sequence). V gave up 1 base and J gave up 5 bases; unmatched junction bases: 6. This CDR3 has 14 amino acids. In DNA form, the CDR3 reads TGTGCCTGGAGTGAACGGGGGGGCGTCGAGACCCAGTACTTC. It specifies CAWSERGGVETQYF.

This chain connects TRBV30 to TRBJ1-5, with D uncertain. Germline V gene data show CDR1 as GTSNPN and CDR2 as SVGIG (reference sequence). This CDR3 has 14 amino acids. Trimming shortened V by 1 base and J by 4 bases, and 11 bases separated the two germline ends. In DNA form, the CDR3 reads TGTGCCTGGAGTGCAGACTCTAGAAATCAGCCCCAGCATTTT. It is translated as CAWSADSRNQPQHF.

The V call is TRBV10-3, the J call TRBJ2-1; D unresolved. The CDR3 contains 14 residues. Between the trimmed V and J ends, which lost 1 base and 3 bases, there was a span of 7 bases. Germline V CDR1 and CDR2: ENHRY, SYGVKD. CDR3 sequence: CAISELVDYNEQFF. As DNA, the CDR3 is TGTGCCATCAGTGAGTTGGTAGACTACAATGAGCAGTTCTTC.

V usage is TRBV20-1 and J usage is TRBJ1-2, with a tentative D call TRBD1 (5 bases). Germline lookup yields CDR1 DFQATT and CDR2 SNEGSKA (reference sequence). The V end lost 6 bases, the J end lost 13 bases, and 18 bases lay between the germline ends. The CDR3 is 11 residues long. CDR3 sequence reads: CSAKEGSGRTF. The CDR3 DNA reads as TGCAGTGCCAAGGAGGGGTCGGGGCGCACCTTC.

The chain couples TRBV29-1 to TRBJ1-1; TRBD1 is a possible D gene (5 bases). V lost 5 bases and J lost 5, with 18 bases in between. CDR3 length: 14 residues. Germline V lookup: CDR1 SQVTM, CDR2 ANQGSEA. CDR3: CSVLLGQGGTEAFF. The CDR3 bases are TGCAGCGTTTTGTTAGGGCAGGGTGGGACTGAAGCTTTCTTT.

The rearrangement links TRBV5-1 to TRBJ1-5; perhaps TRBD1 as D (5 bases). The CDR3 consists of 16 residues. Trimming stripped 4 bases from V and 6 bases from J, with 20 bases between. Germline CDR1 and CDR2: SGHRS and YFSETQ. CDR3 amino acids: CASSPVYGGIGQPQHF. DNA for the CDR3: TGCGCCAGCAGCCCAGTTTACGGGGGTATAGGTCAGCCCCAGCATTTT.

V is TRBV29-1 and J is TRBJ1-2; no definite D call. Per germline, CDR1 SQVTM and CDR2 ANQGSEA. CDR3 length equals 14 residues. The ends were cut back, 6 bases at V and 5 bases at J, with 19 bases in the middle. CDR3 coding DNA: TGCAGCGTGGCAAGACGGACTCAAACTTATGGCTACACCTTC. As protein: CSVARRTQTYGYTF. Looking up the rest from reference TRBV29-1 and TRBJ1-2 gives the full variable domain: SAVISQKPSRDICQRGTSLTIQCQVDSQVTMMFWYRQQPGQSLTLIATANQGSEATYESGFVIDKFPISRPNLTFSTLTVSNMSPEDSSIYLCSVARRTQTYGYTFGSGTRLTVV.

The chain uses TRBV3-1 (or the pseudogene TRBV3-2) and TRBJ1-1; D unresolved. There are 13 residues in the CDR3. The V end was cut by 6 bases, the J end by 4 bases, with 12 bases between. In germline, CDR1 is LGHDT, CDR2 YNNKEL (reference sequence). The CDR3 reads CASRLHRGTEAFF. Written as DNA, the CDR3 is TGTGCCAGCAGACTTCATCGGGGCACTGAAGCTTTCTTT.

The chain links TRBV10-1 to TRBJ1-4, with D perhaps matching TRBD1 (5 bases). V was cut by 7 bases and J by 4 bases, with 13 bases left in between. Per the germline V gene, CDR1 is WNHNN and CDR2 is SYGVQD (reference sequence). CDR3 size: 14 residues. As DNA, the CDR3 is TGCGCCAGCATCCGGTCGGGGGATAATGAAAAACTGTTTTTT. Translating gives CASIRSGDNEKLFF.

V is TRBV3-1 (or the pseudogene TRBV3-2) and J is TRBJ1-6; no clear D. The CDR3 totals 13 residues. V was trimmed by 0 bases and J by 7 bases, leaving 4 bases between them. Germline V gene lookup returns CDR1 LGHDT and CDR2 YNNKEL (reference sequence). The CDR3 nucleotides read TGTGCCAGCAGCCAAGAGGGCAATTCACCCCTCCACTTT. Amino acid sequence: CASSQEGNSPLHF.

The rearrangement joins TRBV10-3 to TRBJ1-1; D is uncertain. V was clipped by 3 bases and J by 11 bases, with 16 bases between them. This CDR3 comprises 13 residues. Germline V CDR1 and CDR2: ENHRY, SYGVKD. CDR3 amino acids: CAISDSKEVGAFF. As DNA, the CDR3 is TGTGCCATCAGTGATTCGAAGGAGGTGGGGGCTTTCTTT.

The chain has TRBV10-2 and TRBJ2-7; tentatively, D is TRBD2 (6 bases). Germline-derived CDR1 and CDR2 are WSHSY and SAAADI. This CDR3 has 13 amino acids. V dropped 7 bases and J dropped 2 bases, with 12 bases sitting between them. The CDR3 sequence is CASTREDTYEQYF. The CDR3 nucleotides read TGCGCCAGCACGAGGGAGGACACCTACGAGCAGTACTTC.

CDR3 in amino acids: CASSQQERQPQHF. As DNA, the CDR3 is TGTGCCAGCAGTCAACAGGAACGGCAGCCCCAGCATTTT. V and J are TRBV6-6 and TRBJ1-5; tentatively, D is TRBD1 (5 bases). Germline assignment: CDR1 MNHNY and CDR2 SVGAGI (reference sequence). The ends were cut back, 5 bases at V and 7 bases at J, with 12 bases in the middle. This CDR3 has 13 residues.

In DNA form, the CDR3 reads TGTGCCAGCAGCCCAATCCTAGAGACTCAAGAGACCCAGTACTTC. The encoded protein is CASSPILETQETQYF. The chain combines TRBV5-4 with TRBJ2-5; D remains unclear. The CDR3 contains 15 residues. V lost 4 bases and J 2 bases, leaving 15 bases between the germline ends. In germline, CDR1 is SGHNT, CDR2 YYREEE (reference sequence). Full variable domain (remainder filled in from reference TRBV5-4 and TRBJ2-5): ETGVTQSPTHLIKTRGQQVTLRCSSQSGHNTVSWYQQALGQGPQFIFQYYREEENGRGNFPPRFSGLQFPNYSSELNVNALELDDSALYLCASSPILETQETQYFGPGTRLLVL.